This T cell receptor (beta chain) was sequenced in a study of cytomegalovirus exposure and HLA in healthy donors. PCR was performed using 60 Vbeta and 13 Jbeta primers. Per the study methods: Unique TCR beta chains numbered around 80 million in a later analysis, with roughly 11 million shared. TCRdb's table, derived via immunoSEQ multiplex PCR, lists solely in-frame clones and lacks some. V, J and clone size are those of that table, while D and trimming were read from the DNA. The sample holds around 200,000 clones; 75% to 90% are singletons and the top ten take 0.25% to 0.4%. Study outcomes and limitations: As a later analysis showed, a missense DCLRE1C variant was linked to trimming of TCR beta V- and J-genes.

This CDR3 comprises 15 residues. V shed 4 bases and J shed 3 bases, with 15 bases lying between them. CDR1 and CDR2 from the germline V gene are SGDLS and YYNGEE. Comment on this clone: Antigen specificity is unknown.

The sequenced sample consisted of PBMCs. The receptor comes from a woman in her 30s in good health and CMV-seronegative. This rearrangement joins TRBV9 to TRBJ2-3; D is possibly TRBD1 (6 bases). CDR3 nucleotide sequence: TGTGCCAGCAGCTCTCACCTAAGGGGGACAGATACGCAGTATTTT. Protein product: CASSSHLRGTDTQYF.